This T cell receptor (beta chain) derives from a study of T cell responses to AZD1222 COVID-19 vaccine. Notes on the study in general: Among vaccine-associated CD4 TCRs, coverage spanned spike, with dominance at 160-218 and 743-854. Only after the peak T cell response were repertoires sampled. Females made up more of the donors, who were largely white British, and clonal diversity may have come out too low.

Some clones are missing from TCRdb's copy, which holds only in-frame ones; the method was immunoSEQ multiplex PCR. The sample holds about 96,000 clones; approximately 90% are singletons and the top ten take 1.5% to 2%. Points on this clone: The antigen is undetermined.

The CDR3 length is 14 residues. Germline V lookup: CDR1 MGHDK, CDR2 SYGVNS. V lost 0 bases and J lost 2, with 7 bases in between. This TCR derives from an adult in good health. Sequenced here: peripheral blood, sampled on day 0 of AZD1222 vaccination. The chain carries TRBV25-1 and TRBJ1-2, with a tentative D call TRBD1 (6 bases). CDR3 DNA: TGTGCCAGCAGTGAATATGGACAGAACTATGGCTACACCTTC. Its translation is CASSEYGQNYGYTF.